This TCR beta chain comes out of a study of tumor-infiltrating lymphocytes in primary liver carcinoma. Starting material of approximately 500 ng total RNA yielded TCR beta cDNA via a constant-region primer. Amplification in three nested multiplex PCR rounds with slightly modified ARM-PCR gave rise to TCR beta libraries. TCRdb re-analysed the multiplex PCR reads in MiXCR, keeping a single row per CDR3 protein. The data hold about 190,000 distinct CDR3 sequences, with 85% observed a single time. Between about 18 and 33 mg of unsorted bulk tissue served as the source from which RNA and DNA were co-extracted. As regards this clonotype: The junction and the germline gene differ at one end; a read error may be behind it.

This clonotype originated in a man aged 35-49 years with primary liver carcinoma and hepatitis B virus infection. The sequenced sample consisted of tumor tissue from primary liver carcinoma.

CDR3 sequence: CASSPGGDGLDNELFF. CDR3 in DNA: TGTGCCAGCAGCCCGGGCGGGGACGGACTCGACAATGAGCTGTTCTTC. The chain uses TRBV6-2 or TRBV6-3 and TRBJ2-1; possible D gene TRBD2, 6 bases. CDR1 and CDR2 (germline): MNHEY, SVGEGT. This CDR3 is built from 16 residues.